The present T cell receptor (beta chain) was sequenced within a study of blood T cell repertoires in COVID-19. The overall study: Material from acute and convalescent COVID-19 was sourced from the United States, Italy and Spain.

The V gene's germline CDR1 is SQVTM and CDR2 ANQGSEA. CDR3 length equals 12 residues. The germline V and J ends were trimmed by 4 bases and 3 bases, with 9 bases remaining between them. In the study's own analysis: Amplifying reference gene primers gave estimates of nucleated cell counts. Only in-frame clones appear in the TCRdb table, and some are missing; sequencing was by immunoSEQ multiplex PCR. V, J and clone size reflect that table, while D and trimming were determined from the DNA. This table has roughly 250,000 clones, 65% to 80% appearing once. Sequencing used peripheral blood. The chain carries TRBV29-1 and TRBJ1-1; D not certain. This receptor was obtained from a woman aged 40 to 55 with active or convalescent COVID-19. The DNA of the CDR3 is TGCAGCGTTGGGTTTTCGGACACTGAAGCTTTCTTT. Translated: CSVGFSDTEAFF. Full variable domain (missing parts from reference TRBV29-1 and TRBJ1-1): SAVISQKPSRDICQRGTSLTIQCQVDSQVTMMFWYRQQPGQSLTLIATANQGSEATYESGFVIDKFPISRPNLTFSTLTVSNMSPEDSSIYLCSVGFSDTEAFFGQGTRLTVV.